This T cell receptor beta chain stems from a study of blood T cell repertoires in COVID-19. Clones were sequenced by immunoSEQ multiplex PCR, and TCRdb holds only the in-frame ones, with some missing. The sample holds about 210,000 clones, around four fifths seen once. From germline, CDR1 is GTSNPN and CDR2 SVGIG (reference sequence). Between the trimmed V and J ends, which lost 2 bases and 0 bases, there was a span of 10 bases. This CDR3 has 15 residues. The chain joins TRBV30 to TRBJ1-4; unclear D gene. The sample was peripheral blood. The receptor's source is a woman in her 70s with COVID-19, enrolled during active disease. This CDR3 is CAWSMRRSTNEKLFF. The CDR3 nucleotides read TGTGCCTGGAGTATGCGGAGATCAACTAATGAAAAACTGTTTTTT.